This T cell receptor beta chain was identified in a study of CD8 T cells in ankylosing spondylitis. Unmatched junction bases numbered 6, after V lost 5 bases and J lost 6 bases. Germline CDR1 reads SGHVS; CDR2 reads FQNEAQ. The CDR3 consists of 13 residues. Making the TCR beta libraries involved quantitative 5'-RACE with molecular barcodes. Using its own MiXCR run on the 5' RACE reads, TCRdb lists one record per CDR3 protein. The sample consists of around 300,000 distinct CDR3 sequences, about a fifth of them appearing once. General study findings and limits: Existing reports had already noted some motif variants in reactive arthritis synovial fluid and blood. Among TCR beta sequences, a motif of several highly homologous variants appeared characteristic of ankylosing spondylitis blood. Disease-linked clones had a CD8+ phenotype and relatively low frequency in peripheral blood.

This clonotype was seen a handful of times. Its specificity is unknown. The clonotype comes from a female donor with ankylosing spondylitis or in good health (not recorded which). Sequencing was performed on blood, either unsorted or a sorted T cell fraction (not recorded which). The rearrangement uses TRBV7-8 and TRBJ2-7, with 8 bases lining up with TRBD1. The CDR3, as DNA: TGTGCCAGCAGCGCGGGACAGGAAGGCGAGCAGTACTTC. Its protein is CASSAGQEGEQYF.